The clone carrying this T cell receptor beta chain appeared a few times. Its target is unknown. This entry is derived from a study of beta chain features in type 1 diabetes. One heparinised draw, averaging about 116 mL, was taken per donor. As every portion of the isolated RNA was reverse transcribed, the sequencing read expressed TCRB transcripts. Regulatory, naive and central memory T cell samples averaged about 3.5 million reads. The table came from immunoSEQ multiplex PCR; TCRdb's copy has only in-frame clones and leaves some out. The sample consists of 250,000 to 350,000 clones, roughly an eighth of them appearing once. General observations from the study: Patients with Type 1 diabetes showed moderately but significantly shorter TCRB CDR3s in all four CD4+ subsets.

This receptor was taken from a man aged 25 to 40 with type 1 diabetes. Sequencing was performed on naive CD4+ T cells from blood.

In nucleotides, the CDR3 is TGTGCCAGTAGTATAGACGGAGCCAATCAGTTCTTC. This gives the protein CASSIDGANQFF. This chain links TRBV19 with TRBJ2-1; D unclear. Per germline, CDR1 LNHDA and CDR2 SQIVND (reference sequence). The V end lost 0 bases, the J end lost 13 bases, and 10 bases lay between the germline ends. CDR3 length: 12 residues.